These 23 T cell receptor beta chains originate from one sample sequenced in a study of T cell changes during pregnancy in multiple sclerosis. Using immunoSEQ multiplex PCR, the repertoire was profiled, and TCRdb retains in-frame clones only, with some absent. The table lists some 55,000 clones, approximately 90% of them singletons. The specimen was peripheral blood from another person, used as feeder cells. These receptor sequences come from a human donor whose cells served as feeder cells for cultures in a pregnancy study.

This chain uses TRBV15 with TRBJ1-4, with 7 positions matching TRBD1. V was clipped by 5 bases and J by 4 bases; unmatched bases: 7. The germline V gene encodes CDR1 LNHNV and CDR2 YYDKDF (reference sequence). The CDR3 runs 15 residues. The CDR3 DNA sequence: TGTGCCACCAGCGCCCGGGACAGATTTAATGAAAAACTGTTTTTT. Translating gives CATSARDRFNEKLFF.

The chain couples TRBV29-1 to TRBJ1-2, with D tentatively TRBD1 (5 bases). The CDR3 extends over 13 amino acids. V shed 2 bases and J shed 2 bases, with 9 bases lying between them. The germline CDR1 and CDR2 sequences are SQVTM and ANQGSEA. The chain's CDR3 is CSVEQGFNYGYTF. The CDR3 region has the DNA TGCAGCGTTGAACAGGGATTCAACTATGGCTACACCTTC.

The chain is built from TRBV9 and TRBJ2-1, with D possibly TRBD1 on 5 matching bases. V was shortened by 0 bases and J by 5 bases, with 21 bases between the two germline ends. CDR3 length equals 18 residues. From germline, CDR1 is SGDLS and CDR2 YYNGEE. CDR3 protein: CASSVANRARTRDNEQFF. CDR3 sequence (DNA): TGTGCCAGCAGCGTAGCGAACCGAGCGAGGACAAGGGACAATGAGCAGTTCTTC.

The CDR3 here is CASSEGRVWVLYEQYF. CDR3 DNA sequence: TGTGCCAGCAGTGAAGGTAGGGTTTGGGTTCTCTACGAGCAGTACTTC. This chain uses TRBV6-1 with TRBJ2-7; no reliable D call. Germline CDR1 is MNHNS and CDR2 is SASEGT. CDR3 length equals 16 residues. V was pared by 1 base and J by 3 bases, with 16 bases between.

The chain links TRBV6-6 to TRBJ1-1; D call uncertain. CDR3 length: 13 residues. The V and J ends lost 2 bases and 1 base respectively, with 5 bases between them. CDR1 MNHNY and CDR2 SVGAGI come from the germline V gene (reference sequence). This CDR3 is CASSYVPNTEAFF. DNA of the CDR3: TGTGCCAGCAGTTACGTCCCGAACACTGAAGCTTTCTTT.

The chain recombines TRBV14 with TRBJ2-1; 12 bases agree with TRBD2. Germline V gene sequence: CDR1 SGHDN, CDR2 FVKESK. V lost 1 base to trimming and J lost 3 bases; unmatched junction nucleotides: 16. The CDR3 is 21 residues long. For the CDR3, the DNA is TGTGCCAGCAGCCAAGTGAGCCAGGCTAGCGGGAGGGCCTTCAACTACAATGAGCAGTTCTTC. This gives the protein CASSQVSQASGRAFNYNEQFF.

The gene calls are TRBV6-5 and TRBJ1-5; D may be TRBD1 (5 bases). V lost 5 bases and J lost 4, with 12 bases in between. The germline V gene has CDR1 MNHEY and CDR2 SVGAGI. The CDR3 covers 14 residues. Here the CDR3 DNA reads TGTGCCAGCAGTCTTCGACAGATAAATCAGCCCCAGCATTTT. Its translation is CASSLRQINQPQHF.

V gene TRBV7-2 combines with J gene TRBJ1-6; D remains ambiguous. This CDR3 is built from 14 residues. Germline CDR1 is SGHTA and CDR2 is FQGNSA. Trimming removed 2 bases at V and 11 bases at J, with 13 bases between. The CDR3 region is CASSLNGGEAPLHF. The CDR3 nucleotides read TGTGCCAGCAGCTTAAACGGTGGTGAGGCACCCCTCCACTTT.

The CDR3 sequence is CASSADRGFYGYTF. CDR3 DNA sequence: TGTGCCAGCAGTGCCGACAGGGGATTCTATGGCTACACCTTC. J is TRBJ1-2 and V is TRBV6-1; 8 bases line up with TRBD1. In germline, CDR1 is MNHNS, CDR2 SASEGT. This CDR3 has 14 residues. V dropped 4 bases and J dropped 4; count of bases not matched to a gene: 5.

The chain uses TRBV5-1 and TRBJ2-5; 8 nucleotides line up with TRBD1. Germline V gene sequence: CDR1 SGHRS, CDR2 YFSETQ. CDR3 length: 15 amino acids. V shed 5 bases, J shed 8 bases, and the junction held 14 bases outside the gene matches. CDR3: CASSFGQGRIDTQYF. DNA for the CDR3: TGCGCCAGCAGTTTTGGACAGGGCAGGATAGACACCCAGTACTTC.

In its sample, this clone was seen a few times. At one boundary the junction diverges from the germline segment, which might be a read error. V and J are TRBV28 and TRBJ2-7, with 10 bases matching TRBD2. Germline V gives CDR1 MDHEN, CDR2 SYDVKM. This CDR3 spans 17 amino acids. CDR3 in DNA: TGTGCCAGCAGTCCCGCTTGGGGGGAGGGTATGGTGCTAGCGGGGGCTTTC. Translated: CASSPAWGEGMVLAGAF.

The chain recombines TRBV28 with TRBJ1-2, with 9 bases aligning to TRBD1. The CDR3 contains 16 residues. After removal of 2 bases from V and 3 bases from J, the junction contained 7 bases not matched to a gene. CDR1 is MDHEN, CDR2 SYDVKM, per germline. The CDR3 bases are TGTGCCAGCAGTTTAGATAGGGACAGGGCGGACTATGGCTACACCTTC. Residues: CASSLDRDRADYGYTF.

The rearrangement uses TRBV9 and TRBJ2-7; 8 bases match TRBD2. The CDR3 is made up of 14 amino acids. CDR1 and CDR2 (germline): SGDLS, YYNGEE. V lost 0 bases and J lost 3; bases outside the gene matches: 2. The chain's CDR3 is CASSVAGGHYEQYF. The CDR3 nucleotides are TGTGCCAGCAGCGTAGCGGGGGGGCACTACGAGCAGTACTTC.

The chain uses TRBV15 and TRBJ2-7; no firm D call. The CDR3 is made up of 14 amino acids. V lost 4 bases, J lost 0 bases, and 10 bases lay in between. The germline V gene has CDR1 LNHNV and CDR2 YYDKDF (reference sequence). The CDR3 bases are TGTGCCACCAGCACCACCTTCAGCTCCTACGAGCAGTACTTC. It is translated as CATSTTFSSYEQYF.

The chain links TRBV7-2 to TRBJ2-2; D call uncertain. This CDR3 is 16 amino acids long. Germline V gene data show CDR1 as SGHTA and CDR2 as FQGNSA. Trimming stripped 6 bases from V and 0 bases from J, with 14 bases between. This CDR3 is CASRTMDGSNTGELFF. As DNA, the CDR3 is TGTGCCAGCAGGACAATGGACGGATCGAACACCGGGGAGCTGTTTTTT. The complete variable domain, with remaining parts taken from reference TRBV7-2 and TRBJ2-2, reads GAGVSQSPSNKVTEKGKDVELRCDPISGHTALYWYRQSLGQGLEFLIYFQGNSAPDKSGLPSDRFSAERTGGSVSTLTIQRTQQEDSAVYLCASRTMDGSNTGELFFGEGSRLTVL.

V is TRBV28 and J is TRBJ1-1; TRBD1 is a possible D gene (6 bases). The V gene's germline CDR1 is MDHEN and CDR2 SYDVKM. There are 16 residues in the CDR3. The ends were cut back, 6 bases at V and 4 bases at J, with 21 bases in the middle. The CDR3 DNA follows: TGTGCCAGCAGCCTTCCAGGGGTCCCGGGGGGCACTGAAGCTTTCTTT. Translation gives CASSLPGVPGGTEAFF.

The chain has TRBV4-3 and TRBJ1-2; 11 bases fit TRBD1. V gave up 3 bases and J gave up 4 bases; unmatched junction bases: 7. The CDR3 loop spans 16 amino acids. CDR1 is LGHNA, CDR2 YSLEER, per germline. The CDR3 loop reads CASSQRDRGDLYGYTF. The CDR3 coding sequence is TGCGCCAGCAGCCAGAGGGACAGGGGGGACCTCTATGGCTACACCTTC.

In DNA form, the CDR3 reads TGTGCCAGCAGCCCCATAGAGAACACTGAAGCTTTCTTT. The encoded protein is CASSPIENTEAFF. The genes are TRBV6-6 and TRBJ1-1; D is ambiguous. Germline assignment: CDR1 MNHNY and CDR2 SVGAGI (reference sequence). The CDR3 has 13 residues. V lost 6 bases and J lost 1, with 9 bases in between.

This chain joins TRBV11-3 and TRBJ1-6, with D unresolved. V was pared by 5 bases and J by 8 bases, with 10 bases between. The CDR3 is 13 residues long. Germline V CDR1 and CDR2: SGHNT, YENEEA. The CDR3 DNA reads as TGTGCCAGCAGCCGAGAGAGGGATTCACCCCTCCACTTT. It is translated as CASSRERDSPLHF.

This chain links TRBV14 with TRBJ2-7; 9 bases match TRBD2. In germline, CDR1 is SGHDN, CDR2 FVKESK. The CDR3 is made up of 16 amino acids. The V and J ends lost 1 base and 4 bases, in that order; junction bases with no gene match: 8. CDR3 sequence reads: CASSQAPGLAGYEQYF. The CDR3 DNA is TGTGCCAGCAGCCAAGCTCCGGGACTAGCAGGTTACGAGCAGTACTTC.

The chain employs TRBV2 and TRBJ1-3, with a tentative D call TRBD1 (5 bases). V was pared by 5 bases and J by 9 bases, with 26 bases between. The CDR3 is 17 amino acids. Germline V gene data show CDR1 as SNHLY and CDR2 as FYNNEI. For the CDR3, the DNA is TGTGCCAGCAGTCCCGTAAGCACAGGACCCGATGGGGTCACCATATATTTT. It specifies CASSPVSTGPDGVTIYF.

The chain employs TRBV29-1 and TRBJ2-7; 7 nucleotides align to TRBD1. The CDR3 consists of 14 residues. With 2 bases clipped from V and 3 bases from J, the junction kept 7 bases outside the gene matches. CDR1 is SQVTM and CDR2 is ANQGSEA in the germline V gene. CDR3 in amino acids: CSVETGAKGYEQYF. The CDR3 DNA is TGCAGCGTTGAAACAGGGGCTAAGGGCTACGAGCAGTACTTC.

J is TRBJ2-7 and V is TRBV19; D gene ambiguous. Germline V gives CDR1 LNHDA, CDR2 SQIVND (reference sequence). Between the trimmed V and J ends, which lost 5 bases and 3 bases, there was a span of 11 bases. The CDR3 runs to 13 residues. CDR3 sequence: CASSFKTLYEQYF. CDR3 DNA: TGTGCCAGTAGTTTCAAGACACTCTACGAGCAGTACTTC.